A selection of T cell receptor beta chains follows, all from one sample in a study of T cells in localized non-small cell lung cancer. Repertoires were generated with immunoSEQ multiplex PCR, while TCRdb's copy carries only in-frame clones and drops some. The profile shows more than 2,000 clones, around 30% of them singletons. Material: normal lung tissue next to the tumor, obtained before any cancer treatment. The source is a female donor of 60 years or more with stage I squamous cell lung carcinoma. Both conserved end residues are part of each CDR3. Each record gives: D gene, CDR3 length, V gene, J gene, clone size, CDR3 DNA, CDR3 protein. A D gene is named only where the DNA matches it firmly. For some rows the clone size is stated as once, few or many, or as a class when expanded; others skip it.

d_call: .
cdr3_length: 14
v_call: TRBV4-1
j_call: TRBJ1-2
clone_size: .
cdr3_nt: TGCGCCAGCAGCCACCCCGGGAACGGCTATGGCTACACCTTC
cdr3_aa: CASSHPGNGYGYTF

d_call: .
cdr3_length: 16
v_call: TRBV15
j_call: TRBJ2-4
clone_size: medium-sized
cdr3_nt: TGTGCCACCAGCAACCGACAGGACGTAGCCAAAAACATTCAGTACTTC
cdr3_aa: CATSNRQDVAKNIQYF

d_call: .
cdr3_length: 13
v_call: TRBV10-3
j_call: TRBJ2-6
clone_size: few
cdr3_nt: TGTGCCAGCCTTCTCCCTGGGGCCAACGTCCTGACTTTC
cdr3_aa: CASLLPGANVLTF

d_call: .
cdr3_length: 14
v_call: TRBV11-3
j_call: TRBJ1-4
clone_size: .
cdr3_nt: TGTGCCAGCAGCTCCCGGGCAGGGACTGAAAAACTGTTTTTT
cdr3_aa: CASSSRAGTEKLFF

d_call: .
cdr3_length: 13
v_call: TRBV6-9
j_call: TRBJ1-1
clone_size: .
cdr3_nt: TGTGCCAGCAGTTTTCCAGGGCGGACTGAAGCTTTCTTT
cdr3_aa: CASSFPGRTEAFF

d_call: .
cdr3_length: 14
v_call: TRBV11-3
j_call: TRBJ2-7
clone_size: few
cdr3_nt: TGTGCCAGCAGGGCTATCGAGGGCCCATACGAGCAGTACTTC
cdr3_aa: CASRAIEGPYEQYF

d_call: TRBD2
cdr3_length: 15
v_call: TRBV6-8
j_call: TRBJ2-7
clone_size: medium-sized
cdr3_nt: TGTGCCAGCAGTCAGGGACTAGCGCCGCCATACGAGCAGTACTTC
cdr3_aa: CASSQGLAPPYEQYF

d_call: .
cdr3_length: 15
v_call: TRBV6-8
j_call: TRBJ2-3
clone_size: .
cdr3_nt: TGTGCCATCAGTTTTGGGACTTCGGGCGGGGATACGCAGTATTTT
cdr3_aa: CAISFGTSGGDTQYF

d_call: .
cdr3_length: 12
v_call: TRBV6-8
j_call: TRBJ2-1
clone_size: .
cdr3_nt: TGTGCCATCACCAGCGCCTACAATGAGCAGTTCTTC
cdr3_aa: CAITSAYNEQFF

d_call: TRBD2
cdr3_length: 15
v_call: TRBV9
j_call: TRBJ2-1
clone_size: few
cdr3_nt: TGTGCCAGCAGCCCCGGGCGGACCGGGAGGAATGAGCAGTTCTTC
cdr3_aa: CASSPGRTGRNEQFF

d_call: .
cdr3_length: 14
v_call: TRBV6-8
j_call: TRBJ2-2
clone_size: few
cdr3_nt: TGTGCCAGCAGTTCACAGGCAGACACCGGGGAGCTGTTTTTT
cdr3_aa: CASSSQADTGELFF

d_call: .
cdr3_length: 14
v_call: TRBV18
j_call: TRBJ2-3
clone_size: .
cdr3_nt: TGTGCCAGCTCACCAACGGGGGGCACAGATACGCAGTATTTT
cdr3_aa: CASSPTGGTDTQYF

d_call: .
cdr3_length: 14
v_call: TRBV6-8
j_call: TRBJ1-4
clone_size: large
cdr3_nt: TGTGCCAGCTCCGACGGCGGGGGGCTGGGAAAACTGTTTTTT
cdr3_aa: CASSDGGGLGKLFF

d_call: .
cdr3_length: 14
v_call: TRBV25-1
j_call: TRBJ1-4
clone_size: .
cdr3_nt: TGTGCCAGCAGGGCAAACCCAACTAATGAAAAACTGTTTTTT
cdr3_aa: CASRANPTNEKLFF

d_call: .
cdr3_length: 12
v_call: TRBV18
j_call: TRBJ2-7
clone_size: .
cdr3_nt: TGTGCCAGCTCACTCGACGGGTACGAGCAGTACTTC
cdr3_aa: CASSLDGYEQYF

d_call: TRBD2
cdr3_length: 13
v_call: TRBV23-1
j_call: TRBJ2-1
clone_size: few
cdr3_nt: TGCGCCAGCAGCTCTAGCGGTAGGAATGAGCAGTTCTTC
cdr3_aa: CASSSSGRNEQFF

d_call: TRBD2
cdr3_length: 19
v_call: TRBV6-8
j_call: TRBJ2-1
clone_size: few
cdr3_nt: TGTGCCAGCTCGACAAGGACTAGCGGGAGTGGGAGCTCCTACAATGAGCAGTTCTTC
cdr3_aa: CASSTRTSGSGSSYNEQFF